The T cell receptor (beta chain) described here comes from a study of response to subunit inactivated influenza vaccine. MiXCR, applied by TCRdb to the RT-PCR reads, yields one record per CDR3 protein. The sample yields roughly 650,000 distinct CDR3 sequences, approximately 14% seen once. Whole-study findings and limits: Each seasonal influenza vaccination, the authors suggested, recruits few new T cells.

In regard to this clonotype: Its target is unknown.

The CDR3 contains 14 residues. Germline V gene sequence: CDR1 SGHRS, CDR2 YFSETQ. Trimming stripped 4 bases from V and 3 bases from J, with 14 bases between. The rearrangement joins TRBV5-1 to TRBJ2-7; maybe TRBD1 (6 bases). This TCR came from a man aged 45-65 years who received an inactivated influenza vaccine. The specimen comprised PBMCs from blood, sampled 14 to 15 days before vaccination. The CDR3 loop reads CASSPPTDSYEQYF. Here the CDR3 DNA reads TGCGCCAGCAGCCCACCCACGGACAGCTACGAGCAGTACTTC.